A single sample is the source of the 13 T cell receptor beta chains below, sequenced in a study of somatic mutations in cytotoxic T cells in rheumatoid arthritis. Clones were read by immunoSEQ multiplex PCR, and TCRdb kept only the in-frame ones, dropping some. The sample consists of about 25,000 clones, around 76% of them appearing once. Sequencing was performed on CD8+ T cells sorted from blood. These receptors were collected from a man aged 50-60 years in good health.

The CDR3 DNA reads as TGTGCCAGCAGTGAATCTAGCAATCAGCCCCAGCATTTT. It yields the protein CASSESSNQPQHF. The rearrangement links TRBV25-1 to TRBJ1-5, with unresolved D. With 1 base removed from V and 0 bases from J, the gap between germline ends came to 1 base. This CDR3 has 13 residues. Germline V gives CDR1 MGHDK, CDR2 SYGVNS.

The chain carries TRBV7-6 and TRBJ2-1; D gene uncertain. V was cut by 0 bases and J by 9 bases, with 12 bases left in between. The CDR3 spans 14 residues. CDR1 is SGHVS and CDR2 is FNYEAQ in the germline V gene. The CDR3 protein is CASSLAGRLSEQFF. The CDR3 DNA follows: TGTGCCAGCAGCTTAGCCGGTCGGCTTTCTGAGCAGTTCTTC.

The chain couples TRBV11-2 to TRBJ2-1; no clear D gene. In germline, CDR1 is SGHAT, CDR2 FQNNGV. The CDR3 runs 17 residues. Trimming pared 0 bases from V and 0 bases from J, leaving 12 bases between. CDR3 in DNA: TGTGCCAGCAGCTTAGATTTCCAGGTCAGCTCCTACAATGAGCAGTTCTTC. The encoded protein is CASSLDFQVSSYNEQFF.

This chain connects TRBV7-9 to TRBJ1-1; D call uncertain. The CDR3 runs to 19 residues. CDR1 SEHNR and CDR2 FQNEAQ come from the germline V gene (reference sequence). Trimming cost V 1 base and J 7 bases, with 28 bases left between them. Written as DNA, the CDR3 is TGTGCCAGCAGCTTAGAGATGGGCGGGCAATCTCGGCACAGACTTGAAGCTTTCTTT. Translating it yields CASSLEMGGQSRHRLEAFF.

This chain connects TRBV27 to TRBJ2-5, with D perhaps TRBD1 (5 bases). The CDR3 runs 13 residues. V was trimmed by 8 bases and J by 4 bases, leaving 14 bases between them. Germline CDR1 is MNHEY and CDR2 is SMNVEV (reference sequence). The CDR3, as DNA: TGTGCCAGCTTCAAGGGGAAGGGAGAGACCCAGTACTTC. It yields the protein CASFKGKGETQYF.

The V gene is TRBV10-3, the J gene TRBJ2-7, with 11 bases that match TRBD2. From germline, CDR1 is ENHRY and CDR2 SYGVKD. V trimming: 3 bases; J trimming: 1 base; junction bases outside the gene matches: 8. The CDR3 totals 17 residues. For the CDR3, the DNA is TGTGCCATCAGTGAATCTAGCGGGAGGACTAAATCCTACGAGCAGTACTTC. This codes for CAISESSGRTKSYEQYF.

The chain combines TRBV30 with TRBJ2-3; D is possibly TRBD1 (6 bases). The germline V gene has CDR1 GTSNPN and CDR2 SVGIG (reference sequence). The CDR3 consists of 18 residues. V was shortened by 0 bases and J by 3 bases, with 22 bases between the two germline ends. The CDR3 coding sequence is TGTGCCTGGAGTGTTATAGCCGGACAACAGGGAGAAACAGATACGCAGTATTTT. This codes for CAWSVIAGQQGETDTQYF.

The gene calls are TRBV6-6 and TRBJ2-7; TRBD1 matches at 8 bases. This CDR3 contains 16 residues. Germline V lookup: CDR1 MNHNY, CDR2 SVGAGI (reference sequence). J was trimmed by 0 bases and V by 1 base; bases with no gene match: 5. The CDR3 region is CASSYFRQGHSYEQYF. The CDR3 coding sequence is TGTGCCAGCAGTTACTTCAGACAGGGGCACTCCTACGAGCAGTACTTC.

The V gene is TRBV10-2, the J gene TRBJ2-7; 9 nucleotides align to TRBD1. The CDR3 totals 16 residues. The junction had 13 bases not matched to a gene; V was cut back by 6 bases and J by 4 bases. CDR1 is WSHSY, CDR2 SAAADI, per germline. CDR3 loop: CASRGLTGGKVYEQYF. In nucleotides, the CDR3 is TGCGCCAGCAGGGGATTGACAGGGGGAAAGGTTTACGAGCAGTACTTC.

The chain recombines TRBV27 with TRBJ2-1; 8 nucleotides line up with TRBD1. The J segment lost 9 bases and the V segment lost 6 bases, leaving 7 bases of the junction unmatched. Looked up from germline, CDR1 is MNHEY and CDR2 is SMNVEV (reference sequence). CDR3 length equals 13 residues. CDR3 region: CASSIGQGGEQFF. CDR3 bases: TGTGCCAGCAGCATCGGACAGGGCGGTGAGCAGTTCTTC.

The genes are TRBV4-1 and TRBJ2-2; weak D call: TRBD2 (6 bases). This CDR3 spans 16 amino acids. Per the germline V gene, CDR1 is MGHRA and CDR2 is YSYEKL. Trimming removed 2 bases at V and 2 bases at J, with 12 bases between. The CDR3: CASSQIWRDNTGELFF. DNA of the CDR3: TGCGCCAGCAGCCAAATCTGGCGGGACAACACCGGGGAGCTGTTTTTT.

The rearrangement links TRBV10-2 to TRBJ1-4; 7 nucleotides agree with TRBD1. There are 15 residues in the CDR3. Germline values: CDR1 WSHSY, CDR2 SAAADI. Unmatched junction bases numbered 10, after V lost 6 bases and J lost 6 bases. The CDR3 DNA sequence: TGCGCCAGCAGGCCCGACAGGGCAAAACATGAAAAACTGTTTTTT. It translates to CASRPDRAKHEKLFF.

This sequence joins TRBV11-2 and TRBJ1-2, with D possibly matching TRBD1 (5 bases). Germline values: CDR1 SGHAT, CDR2 FQNNGV. V was clipped by 5 bases and J by 0 bases, with 25 bases between them. CDR3 length equals 19 residues. CDR3 amino acids: CASSPRWRGPGPTNYGYTF. Here the CDR3 DNA reads TGTGCCAGCAGCCCGCGATGGAGGGGTCCTGGCCCCACTAACTATGGCTACACCTTC.